The rows below give T cell receptor beta chains drawn from one sample of a study of blood T cell repertoires in COVID-19. Assay: immunoSEQ multiplex PCR; the TCRdb copy retains only in-frame clones and omits some. The data contain some 300,000 clones, roughly 86% of them singletons. Sequenced input: PBMCs or T cells enriched from blood (not recorded which). Source of these receptors: a woman between 50 and 59 years old who had been exposed to COVID-19. Both conserved end residues are part of each CDR3.

j_call: TRBJ1-2
cdr3_length: 14
v_call: TRBV4-2
cdr3_aa: CASSQARGAYGYTF

j_call: TRBJ2-7
cdr3_length: 15
v_call: TRBV19
cdr3_aa: CASSVTSGGVVEQYF

j_call: TRBJ2-3
cdr3_length: 16
v_call: TRBV5-1
cdr3_aa: CASSRGTDGSTDTQYF

j_call: TRBJ2-1
cdr3_length: 13
v_call: TRBV28
cdr3_aa: CASGGRSYNEQFF

j_call: TRBJ1-1
cdr3_length: 15
v_call: TRBV28
cdr3_aa: CASRDRGSMNTEAFF

j_call: TRBJ2-5
cdr3_length: 13
v_call: TRBV24-1
cdr3_aa: CATSVSGEETQYF

j_call: TRBJ1-6
cdr3_length: 15
v_call: TRBV10-3
cdr3_aa: CAISKTGQTNSPLHF

j_call: TRBJ2-5
cdr3_length: 13
v_call: TRBV6-2/TRBV6-3
cdr3_aa: CASSYSREETQYF

j_call: TRBJ2-1
cdr3_length: 15
v_call: TRBV3-1/TRBV3-2
cdr3_aa: CASSQDTGIVGEQFF

j_call: TRBJ1-6
cdr3_length: 13
v_call: TRBV19
cdr3_aa: CASSPGNNSPLHF

j_call: TRBJ1-5
cdr3_length: 16
v_call: TRBV28
cdr3_aa: CASRTPGQGRNQPQHF

j_call: TRBJ2-5
cdr3_length: 12
v_call: TRBV11-3
cdr3_aa: CASSLEGGTQYF

j_call: TRBJ2-7
cdr3_length: 15
v_call: TRBV7-9
cdr3_aa: CASSWPGQGLYEQYF

j_call: TRBJ2-5
cdr3_length: 15
v_call: TRBV3-1/TRBV3-2
cdr3_aa: CASSQGAAHQETQYF

j_call: TRBJ2-7
cdr3_length: 17
v_call: TRBV7-9
cdr3_aa: CASSSAQPGQGSYEQYF

j_call: TRBJ2-2
cdr3_length: 14
v_call: TRBV5-1
cdr3_aa: CASSLEASTGELFF

j_call: TRBJ2-1
cdr3_length: 15
v_call: TRBV19
cdr3_aa: CASSATGNPYNEQFF

j_call: TRBJ2-5
cdr3_length: 14
v_call: TRBV18
cdr3_aa: CASSPAQAQETQYF

j_call: TRBJ1-4
cdr3_length: 16
v_call: TRBV7-9
cdr3_aa: CASSPRTGLTNEKLFF

j_call: TRBJ2-1
cdr3_length: 15
v_call: TRBV7-2
cdr3_aa: CASSLGMGTASEQFF

j_call: TRBJ2-7
cdr3_length: 12
v_call: TRBV15
cdr3_aa: CATAGQGDEQYF

j_call: TRBJ1-5
cdr3_length: 16
v_call: TRBV5-6
cdr3_aa: CASSPRREGSNQPQHF

j_call: TRBJ1-2
cdr3_length: 15
v_call: TRBV10-3
cdr3_aa: CATASQTGIDYGYTF

j_call: TRBJ1-5
cdr3_length: 15
v_call: TRBV2
cdr3_aa: CASSDRTGGRQPQHF

j_call: TRBJ1-2
cdr3_length: 17
v_call: TRBV7-2
cdr3_aa: CASSFGRAEQGVHGYTF

j_call: TRBJ1-2
cdr3_length: 15
v_call: TRBV28
cdr3_aa: CASSPGGLANYGYTF

j_call: TRBJ1-3
cdr3_length: 15
v_call: TRBV29-1
cdr3_aa: CSVEVRGITGNTIYF

j_call: TRBJ2-3
cdr3_length: 18
v_call: TRBV5-4
cdr3_aa: CASSVGTSGGHVTDTQYF

j_call: TRBJ1-1
cdr3_length: 13
v_call: TRBV6-4
cdr3_aa: CASSRTENTEAFF

j_call: TRBJ1-3
cdr3_length: 14
v_call: TRBV3-1/TRBV3-2
cdr3_aa: CASSQGGSGNTIYF

j_call: TRBJ1-5
cdr3_length: 14
v_call: TRBV28
cdr3_aa: CASSSQYSNQPQHF

j_call: TRBJ2-7
cdr3_length: 15
v_call: TRBV11-2
cdr3_aa: CASSLWVKGSGEQYF

j_call: TRBJ2-3
cdr3_length: 11
v_call: TRBV19
cdr3_aa: CASSEADTQYF

j_call: TRBJ1-1
cdr3_length: 12
v_call: TRBV19
cdr3_aa: CASSQVVTEAFF

j_call: TRBJ2-6
cdr3_length: 18
v_call: TRBV5-1
cdr3_aa: CASSLLGQGSSGANVLTF

j_call: TRBJ2-2
cdr3_length: 15
v_call: TRBV9
cdr3_aa: CASSVDGSFAGELFF

j_call: TRBJ2-7
cdr3_length: 18
v_call: TRBV18
cdr3_aa: CASSPYPGRGQGADEQYF

j_call: TRBJ2-7
cdr3_length: 17
v_call: TRBV3-1/TRBV3-2
cdr3_aa: CASSQPGRAGGRNEQYF

j_call: TRBJ2-3
cdr3_length: 13
v_call: TRBV29-1
cdr3_aa: CSVEQGNTDTQYF

j_call: TRBJ2-5
cdr3_length: 18
v_call: TRBV18
cdr3_aa: CASSPPYFVRQTQETQYF

j_call: TRBJ2-2
cdr3_length: 15
v_call: TRBV19
cdr3_aa: CASSMKAGNTGELFF

j_call: TRBJ2-3
cdr3_length: 16
v_call: TRBV5-1
cdr3_aa: CASSLGDRALTDTQYF

j_call: TRBJ1-5
cdr3_length: 14
v_call: TRBV29-1
cdr3_aa: CSVGTGTGGQPQHF

j_call: TRBJ1-1
cdr3_length: 13
v_call: TRBV7-8
cdr3_aa: CASSFPGRTEAFF

j_call: TRBJ1-4
cdr3_length: 18
v_call: TRBV29-1
cdr3_aa: CSVEGLTGLTSTNEKLFF

j_call: TRBJ2-5
cdr3_length: 14
v_call: TRBV7-9
cdr3_aa: CASSPTGLGETQYF

j_call: TRBJ1-1
cdr3_length: 14
v_call: TRBV9
cdr3_aa: CASSVQAMNTEAFF

j_call: TRBJ1-2
cdr3_length: 14
v_call: TRBV5-4
cdr3_aa: CASSQNDRGYGYTF

j_call: TRBJ2-1
cdr3_length: 16
v_call: TRBV3-1/TRBV3-2
cdr3_aa: CASSPLPPGGSDEQFF

j_call: TRBJ2-7
cdr3_length: 13
v_call: TRBV5-6
cdr3_aa: CASSREVSYEQYF

j_call: TRBJ1-6
cdr3_length: 16
v_call: TRBV15
cdr3_aa: CATSRDRTASSSPLHF

j_call: TRBJ1-1
cdr3_length: 15
v_call: TRBV10-3
cdr3_aa: CAISATGHFNTEAFF

j_call: TRBJ2-5
cdr3_length: 15
v_call: TRBV5-1
cdr3_aa: CASTPGARAQETQYF

j_call: TRBJ2-1
cdr3_length: 15
v_call: TRBV5-1
cdr3_aa: CASSSGTANYNEQFF

j_call: TRBJ2-7
cdr3_length: 12
v_call: TRBV28
cdr3_aa: CASSLSSYEQYF

j_call: TRBJ2-5
cdr3_length: 15
v_call: TRBV6-5
cdr3_aa: CASSYRGTAQETQYF

j_call: TRBJ2-7
cdr3_length: 13
v_call: TRBV23-1
cdr3_aa: CASSSDRVHEQYF

j_call: TRBJ2-1
cdr3_length: 12
v_call: TRBV9
cdr3_aa: CASSVLGDEQFF

j_call: TRBJ2-2
cdr3_length: 14
v_call: TRBV28
cdr3_aa: CATQGSLNTGELFF

j_call: TRBJ1-2
cdr3_length: 16
v_call: TRBV4-2
cdr3_aa: CASSQEGGFGNYGYTF